The TCR beta chain under discussion was sequenced for a study of CXCR3-negative and CXCR3-positive naive CD8 T cells. The study made its TRB cDNA libraries by 5' RACE, adding UMI labels. From its re-call of the 5' RACE reads, TCRdb lists each CDR3 protein once, without DNA. This sample's clone table lists about 92,000 distinct CDR3 sequences. The CDR3 consists of 16 residues. Germline assignment: CDR1 MNHEY and CDR2 SVGAGI. This sequence was found in a human donor in good health. Some clones in this sample may be carry-over from other donors' samples. The specimen sequenced was naive CXCR3- CD8+ T cells from blood. Specified subset: CD45RO-CCR7+CD27+CD95- naive CD8+ T cells lacking CXCR3 (TNR3-). The chain uses TRBV6-5 and TRBJ2-7; no DNA is available, so the TRBD2 call from TCRdb remains unchecked. CDR3 region: CASSGVGLAANYEQYF.